Following are 26 T cell receptor beta chains from one sample sequenced in a study of PD-L1 blockade in urothelial cancer. Sequencing used immunoSEQ multiplex PCR; TCRdb keeps in-frame clones, though not all of them. The data show 38,000 or so clones, 80% to 90% seen once. The sequences come from PBMCs, collected around atezolizumab (anti-PD-L1) treatment. The source is a man aged 60 to 69 with urothelial cancer.

This sequence joins TRBV27 and TRBJ2-7, with a weak D call TRBD2 (6 bases). CDR1 is MNHEY and CDR2 is SMNVEV in the germline V gene (reference sequence). This CDR3 is built from 15 residues. V shed 3 bases and J shed 3 bases, with 15 bases lying between them. This CDR3 reads CASSLSGTGLYEQYF. The CDR3 DNA sequence: TGTGCCAGCAGTTTGTCCGGGACTGGTCTCTACGAGCAGTACTTC.

This chain connects TRBV2 to TRBJ1-6; 9 bases align to TRBD1. With V trimmed by 6 bases and J by 11 bases, 8 bases remained unmatched. Looked up from germline, CDR1 is SNHLY and CDR2 is FYNNEI. The CDR3 loop spans 14 amino acids. The CDR3 bases are TGTGCCAGCAGAACCGGGACAGGGCGTACACCCCTCCACTTT. It codes for CASRTGTGRTPLHF.

The chain is built from TRBV7-2 and TRBJ2-7; 9 nucleotides agree with TRBD2. Germline V gene sequence: CDR1 SGHTA, CDR2 FQGNSA. This CDR3 is built from 15 residues. V trimming: 1 base; J trimming: 3 bases; junction bases outside the gene matches: 4. The CDR3 region has the DNA TGTGCCAGCAGCTTAGGTAGCGGGAGTGTCTACGAGCAGTACTTC. Translated: CASSLGSGSVYEQYF.

The chain has TRBV5-1 and TRBJ1-1; 7 bases agree with TRBD1. V lost 4 bases, J lost 3 bases, and 6 bases stayed unmatched. Germline CDR1 SGHRS, CDR2 YFSETQ. This CDR3 spans 14 amino acids. This CDR3 is CASSEGQIDTEAFF. In DNA, the CDR3 is TGCGCCAGCAGCGAGGGACAGATTGACACTGAAGCTTTCTTT.

The chain is built from TRBV4-3 and TRBJ2-7, with TRBD1 matching 11 bases. The trim removed 2 bases at V and 5 bases at J, leaving 5 bases unmatched. Per the germline V gene, CDR1 is LGHNA and CDR2 is YSLEER. The length of the CDR3 is 15 residues. CDR3 protein: CASSQPGQGAHEQYF. DNA of the CDR3: TGCGCCAGCAGCCAACCCGGACAGGGGGCACACGAGCAGTACTTC.

This chain joins TRBV5-6 and TRBJ2-7; the D is unclear. CDR3 length: 11 residues. Germline V CDR1 and CDR2: SGHDT, YYEEEE. Trimming shortened V by 3 bases and J by 3 bases, and 4 bases separated the two germline ends. The CDR3 nucleotides are TGTGCCAGCAGCTCAATCTACGAGCAGTACTTC. Amino acids: CASSSIYEQYF.

This clone was picked up a small number of times. The rearrangement uses TRBV28 and TRBJ1-2, with D possibly TRBD1 on 6 matching bases. CDR3 length equals 14 residues. The germline gives CDR1 MDHEN, CDR2 SYDVKM. Trimming took 4 bases from V and 5 from J, leaving 14 bases between them. In DNA form, the CDR3 reads TGTGCCAGCAGTTCAGGGCAGGGGCGGTATGGCTACACCTTC. This codes for CASSSGQGRYGYTF.

This clone occurred once. This chain links TRBV6-1 with TRBJ1-4; TRBD1 aligns across 8 bases. With V trimmed by 4 bases and J by 4 bases, 2 bases remained unmatched. The CDR3 has 14 amino acids. Germline V gene sequence: CDR1 MNHNS, CDR2 SASEGT. The CDR3 DNA reads as TGTGCCAGCAGTGCACAGGGGGGTAATGAAAAACTGTTTTTT. It codes for CASSAQGGNEKLFF.

This clone was seen only once. J is TRBJ2-1 and V is TRBV11-2, with no clear D. This CDR3 region has 11 residues. Trimming left V 5 bases short and J 6 bases short, with 5 bases between. CDR1 and CDR2 (germline): SGHAT, FQNNGV. The CDR3 region is CASSQSNEQFF. In nucleotides, the CDR3 is TGTGCCAGCAGCCAATCCAATGAGCAGTTCTTC.

The V and J genes are TRBV6-8 and TRBJ1-2; possibly TRBD1 for D (6 bases). Germline V gene data show CDR1 as MNHGY and CDR2 as SAAAGT. V lost 2 bases and J lost 5, with 15 bases in between. The CDR3 sequence is 15 residues long. The chain's CDR3 is CASSYRRGAVYGYTF. The CDR3 region has the DNA TGTGCCAGCAGTTACCGACGGGGGGCGGTGTATGGCTACACCTTC.

Concerning this clone itself: Other DNA sequences in this sample translate to the same CDR3. The V gene is TRBV28, the J gene TRBJ2-7; D is possibly TRBD1 (5 bases). The CDR3 runs to 13 residues. Germline CDR1 and CDR2: MDHEN and SYDVKM. V lost 6 bases and J 3 bases, leaving 12 bases between the germline ends. The CDR3 reads CASRRQGNYEQYF. The CDR3, as DNA: TGTGCCAGCAGAAGGCAGGGAAACTACGAGCAGTACTTC.

This clone was observed a handful of times. The CDR3 bases are TGTGCCAGCAGCCGCCCGGGAGGTCAGGAGCAGTACTTC. It yields the protein CASSRPGGQEQYF. The gene calls are TRBV11-2 and TRBJ2-7; 7 positions agree with TRBD2. This CDR3 comprises 13 residues. The germline gives CDR1 SGHAT, CDR2 FQNNGV. The ends lost 5 bases at V and 7 bases at J; junction bases unmatched: 8.

The chain links TRBV15 to TRBJ2-1; perhaps TRBD2 as D (6 bases). Germline-derived CDR1 and CDR2 are LNHNV and YYDKDF (reference sequence). CDR3 size: 17 residues. With 0 bases removed from V and 7 bases from J, the gap between germline ends came to 19 bases. CDR3 DNA sequence: TGTGCCACCAGCAGAGATTGGGTAGGCGGGACTGGGAATGAGCAGTTCTTC. Translated, it gives CATSRDWVGGTGNEQFF.

The V call is TRBV4-2, the J call TRBJ2-5, with 7 bases matching TRBD2. This CDR3 has 14 residues. Germline loops: CDR1 LGHNA, CDR2 YNFKEQ. J lost 2 bases, V lost 3 bases, and 3 bases had no gene match. The CDR3 protein is CASSQGGTQETQYF. The CDR3, as DNA: TGTGCCAGCAGCCAGGGGGGGACTCAAGAGACCCAGTACTTC.

The DNA of the CDR3 is TGCGCCAGCAGCCCTATGGCCGCAGGGGCGAACACTGAAGCTTTCTTT. Translating gives CASSPMAAGANTEAFF. V and J are TRBV4-1 and TRBJ1-1; D is perhaps TRBD1 (6 bases). Germline values: CDR1 MGHRA, CDR2 YSYEKL. The V gene lost 4 bases and the J gene lost 1 base, with 16 bases spanning the gap. CDR3 size: 16 residues.

This clone was detected a few times. The chain recombines TRBV19 with TRBJ1-2; weak D call: TRBD1 (6 bases). V was clipped by 7 bases and J by 2 bases, with 11 bases between them. CDR3 length: 13 residues. CDR1 and CDR2 from the germline V gene are LNHDA and SQIVND (reference sequence). The CDR3 coding sequence is TGTGCCAGTAATTACAGGGCGAACTATGGCTACACCTTC. Translated, it gives CASNYRANYGYTF.

V and J are TRBV27 and TRBJ2-7, with D perhaps TRBD1 (6 bases). V lost 10 bases to trimming and J lost 3 bases, with 19 bases between them. CDR1 MNHEY and CDR2 SMNVEV come from the germline V gene (reference sequence). This CDR3 comprises 14 residues. CDR3 amino acids: CATRPGQVVYEQYF. In DNA, the CDR3 is TGTGCCACCAGACCGGGACAAGTTGTCTACGAGCAGTACTTC.

The chain links TRBV7-8 to TRBJ2-3, with 10 bases fitting TRBD1. The CDR3 consists of 16 residues. CDR1 and CDR2 from the germline V gene are SGHVS and FQNEAQ. V was pared by 1 base and J by 4 bases, with 5 bases of the junction left unmatched. The CDR3 here is CASSLGDRGRSDTQYF. In DNA, the CDR3 is TGTGCCAGCAGCTTAGGGGACAGGGGAAGGTCAGATACGCAGTATTTT.

V gene TRBV5-1 combines with J gene TRBJ1-2; no definite D call. V was shortened by 2 bases and J by 7 bases, with 12 bases between the two germline ends. This CDR3 spans 13 amino acids. Germline assignment: CDR1 SGHRS and CDR2 YFSETQ. The CDR3 DNA reads TGCGCCAGCAGCTTACGTACCTCGGGTGGCTACACCTTC. It yields the protein CASSLRTSGGYTF.

V and J are TRBV5-4 and TRBJ2-7; the match to TRBD1 covers 7 bases. There are 13 residues in the CDR3. CDR1 is SGHNT and CDR2 is YYREEE in the germline V gene (reference sequence). Unmatched junction bases numbered 2, after V lost 4 bases and J lost 1 base. CDR3 sequence: CASSMGQSYEQYF. In nucleotides, the CDR3 is TGTGCCAGCAGCATGGGACAGTCCTACGAGCAGTACTTC.

The chain links TRBV23-1 to TRBJ1-1; TRBD1 agrees at 7 bases. TRBV23-1 is an ORF, and what it does is uncertain. The CDR3 consists of 15 residues. The trim removed 3 bases at V and 5 bases at J, leaving 9 bases unmatched. In DNA form, the CDR3 reads TGCGCCAGCAGTCAGGGACAGAGGCGTAGGACTGAAGCTTTCTTT. This sequence encodes CASSQGQRRRTEAFF.

V gene TRBV7-2 combines with J gene TRBJ1-5; D unresolved. In germline, CDR1 is SGHTA, CDR2 FQGNSA. This CDR3 contains 16 residues. V lost 5 bases and J 5 bases, leaving 19 bases between the germline ends. The CDR3 protein is CASSPNWGGGDQPQHF. DNA for the CDR3: TGTGCCAGCAGCCCCAATTGGGGTGGAGGAGATCAGCCCCAGCATTTT.

The chain is built from TRBV5-1 and TRBJ1-1, with D uncertain. V lost 0 bases and J lost 0, with 9 bases in between. The CDR3 has 15 amino acids. The V gene's germline CDR1 is SGHRS and CDR2 YFSETQ. The CDR3 spells CASSLGWQLNTEAFF. CDR3 coding DNA: TGCGCCAGCAGCTTGGGTTGGCAGTTGAACACTGAAGCTTTCTTT.

The CDR3 sequence is CASRSSGTDTQYF. DNA for the CDR3: TGTGCCAGCAGATCTAGCGGCACAGATACGCAGTATTTT. The chain joins TRBV27 to TRBJ2-3; maybe TRBD2 (6 bases). The ends were cut back, 6 bases at V and 1 base at J, with 8 bases in the middle. This CDR3 spans 13 amino acids. Germline V gives CDR1 MNHEY, CDR2 SMNVEV (reference sequence).

The chain joins TRBV10-2 to TRBJ2-7, with 11 nucleotides matching TRBD2. Germline V gene lookup returns CDR1 WSHSY and CDR2 SAAADI. The CDR3 contains 15 residues. With 6 bases clipped from V and 3 bases from J, the junction kept 7 bases outside the gene matches. CDR3 in amino acids: CASRAVTSGDYEQYF. CDR3 DNA sequence: TGCGCCAGCAGGGCCGTGACTAGCGGGGACTACGAGCAGTACTTC.

The chain uses TRBV5-6 and TRBJ2-6; D perhaps matches TRBD1 (5 bases). The CDR3 extends over 19 amino acids. In germline, CDR1 is SGHDT, CDR2 YYEEEE. The V and J ends lost 4 bases and 0 bases respectively, with 20 bases between them. The CDR3 sequence is CASSPASLGPHSGANVLTF. The CDR3 nucleotides read TGTGCCAGCAGCCCCGCCTCTCTGGGGCCCCACTCTGGGGCCAACGTCCTGACTTTC.